The TCR beta chain under discussion was sequenced for a study of tumor-infiltrating lymphocytes in primary liver carcinoma. A constant-region primer primed TCR beta cDNA synthesis from 450 to 550 ng of total RNA. What produced the TCR beta libraries was three nested multiplex PCR rounds using slightly modified ARM-PCR. Use of TRBV1-TRBV30 forward primers with a C-beta reverse primer characterized the first two PCR rounds, which lasted about 10 cycles each. TCRdb reprocessed the multiplex PCR reads via MiXCR and lists one record per CDR3 protein. Seen here are 310,000 or so distinct CDR3 sequences, about three fifths observed once, and the top ten hold about 17%. Between the trimmed V and J ends, which lost 2 bases and 0 bases, there was a span of 14 bases. CDR1 is MNHEY, CDR2 SVGAGI, per germline. The CDR3 length is 16 residues. The study extracted blood RNA from unsorted whole blood and also extracted germline DNA.

Input material: peripheral blood. The chain is built from TRBV6-5 and TRBJ2-7, with D perhaps assigned TRBD1 or TRBD2 (5 bases each). The clonotype was recovered from a woman aged 25 to 45 with primary liver carcinoma and hepatitis B virus infection. CDR3 bases: TGTGCCAGCAGTTACCGTCGGTTGGGGGACTCCTACGAGCAGTACTTC. Translating gives CASSYRRLGDSYEQYF.